Listed below are T cell receptor beta chains from one sample, sequenced in a study of T cell responses to AZD1222 COVID-19 vaccine. The data were produced by immunoSEQ multiplex PCR, yet TCRdb's version contains in-frame clones alone and is incomplete. The table includes 90,000 to 150,000 clones, over 85% detected once. This material consisted of peripheral blood, taken on day 0 of AZD1222 vaccination. The receptors come from an adult in good health. Each CDR3 is given with its conserved first and last residue. Fields, in order: V gene, J gene, CDR3 protein.

TRBV6-5	TRBJ1-3	CASSYSGRDNTIYF
TRBV13	TRBJ1-2	CASSTTSRGYTF
TRBV27	TRBJ1-4	CASSLRYRGGATNEKLFF
TRBV2	TRBJ1-1	CASSETGGGVAEAFF
TRBV5-1	TRBJ2-7	CASSDGDTTYEQYF
TRBV19	TRBJ1-1	CASSWTGPNTEAFF
TRBV7-8	TRBJ1-5	CASSLAGGFNQPQHF
TRBV7-2	TRBJ1-6	CASSYHQDRGNSPLHF
TRBV23-1	TRBJ2-7	CASSQLRGGTYEQYF
TRBV5-1	TRBJ1-6	CASSLAPNSPLHF
TRBV7-8	TRBJ2-2	CATNYMASGRAGLGELFF
TRBV27	TRBJ2-1	CASSLPGTGINEQFF
TRBV5-4	TRBJ2-3	CASSSDSTTDTQYF
TRBV13	TRBJ1-1	CASSVTGTGPLEAFF
TRBV10-2	TRBJ1-1	CASSESGQAEAFF
TRBV30	TRBJ1-3	CAWSATDRLLSGNTIYF
TRBV2	TRBJ1-3	CASSEMGNTIYF
TRBV6-6	TRBJ2-7	CASSFVVPGNYEQYF
TRBV30	TRBJ2-7	CAWGAGIVLSEQYF
TRBV14	TRBJ1-1	CASSQMRGTEAFF
TRBV24-1	TRBJ2-7	CATSDPPNYEQYF
TRBV4-1	TRBJ2-7	CASSQTPGTADKSYEQYF
TRBV6-2/TRBV6-3	TRBJ2-5	CASSYPPGREETQYF
TRBV5-1	TRBJ1-4	CASSLGTANEKLFF
TRBV11-2	TRBJ1-2	CASSYRYADPNYGYTF
TRBV29-1	TRBJ1-3	CSVGTLAGGIGNTIYF
TRBV30	TRBJ2-1	CAWSVRGSNNEQFF
TRBV14	TRBJ1-1	CASSRSMTGTEAFF
TRBV3-1/TRBV3-2	TRBJ1-6	CASSQEIQGWTPLHF
TRBV28	TRBJ2-7	CASSPTVPRDEQYF
TRBV28	TRBJ1-1	CASSQGGTGLGTEAFF
TRBV5-1	TRBJ1-1	CASSLEGRGNTEAFF
TRBV5-1	TRBJ2-7	CASSLSGRAPRVYEQYF
TRBV24-1	TRBJ1-5	CATSESGQNNQPQHF
TRBV7-9	TRBJ1-1	CASSPPSGGANTEAFF
TRBV28	TRBJ2-7	CASSSGTGGFNEQYF
TRBV5-3	TRBJ1-1	CARSPPKGQGDTEAFF
TRBV18	TRBJ1-2	CASSPFVVRDGYTF
TRBV6-5	TRBJ2-7	CASSYSGTGSYEQYF
TRBV5-1	TRBJ2-7	CASSLDVVSAYEQYF
TRBV2	TRBJ1-2	CASSDGRPPGYGYTF
TRBV24-1	TRBJ2-7	CATSDFRGGTYEQYF
TRBV2	TRBJ2-7	CASTGGSDRGNEQYF
TRBV27	TRBJ1-4	CASSLLSGAWEKLFF
TRBV18	TRBJ2-3	CASSPPMAQGTDTQYF
TRBV18	TRBJ2-7	CASSPGQGNGHEQYF
TRBV9	TRBJ1-1	CASSVGTKGSWTEAFF
TRBV7-8	TRBJ1-4	CASSSQGGSGEKLFF
TRBV6-1	TRBJ1-3	CASSEVPGRLSGNTIYF
TRBV7-2	TRBJ1-2	CASTLTGLPLYGYTF
TRBV5-4	TRBJ2-5	CASRTAGGPYQETQYF
TRBV6-2/TRBV6-3	TRBJ2-1	CASSTGTSSYNEQFF
TRBV7-9	TRBJ1-2	CASSAIADVGYTF